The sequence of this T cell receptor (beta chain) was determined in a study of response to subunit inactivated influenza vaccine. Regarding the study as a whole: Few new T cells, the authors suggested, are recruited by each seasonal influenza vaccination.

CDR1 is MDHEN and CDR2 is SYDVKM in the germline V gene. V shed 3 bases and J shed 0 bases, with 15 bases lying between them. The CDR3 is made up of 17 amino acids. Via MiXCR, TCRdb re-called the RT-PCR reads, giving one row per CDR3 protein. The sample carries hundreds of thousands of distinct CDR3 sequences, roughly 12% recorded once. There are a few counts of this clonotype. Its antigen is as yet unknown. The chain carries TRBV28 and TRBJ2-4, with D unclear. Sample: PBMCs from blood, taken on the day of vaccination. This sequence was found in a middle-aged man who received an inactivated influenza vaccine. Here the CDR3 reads CASSFLAGSLAKNIQYF. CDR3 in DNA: TGTGCCAGCAGTTTCCTCGCCGGGTCCCTAGCCAAAAACATTCAGTACTTC.